A selection of T cell receptor beta chains follows, all from one sample in a study of T-cell memory formation after mild COVID-19. Each CDR3 protein gets one entry after TCRdb re-called the 5' RACE reads with MiXCR. The table records tens of thousands of distinct CDR3 sequences, about a tenth of them present only once. Sequenced material: PBMCs or a T cell subset sorted from them (not recorded which). These receptors all come from a man aged 18 to 29 who had mild COVID-19 (a few samples of this study predate the infection). Cell type and time point are not known. The CDR3 runs from the conserved cysteine through the conserved F or W. A D gene is named only where the DNA matches it firmly. Only part of the rows carry a size: once, few, many, or a class if the clone is expanded.

D gene	J gene	V gene	clone size	CDR3 protein	CDR3 DNA
-	TRBJ2-2	TRBV7-8	-	CASRLEGHLTGELFF	TGTGCCAGCAGATTAGAGGGACATCTCACCGGGGAGCTGTTTTTT
-	TRBJ2-6	TRBV5-1	many	CASSLQAGFSGANVLTF	TGCGCCAGCAGCTTGCAGGCAGGCTTCTCTGGGGCCAACGTCCTGACTTTC
-	TRBJ2-5	TRBV28	few	CASSRLGQGGYQETQYF	TGTGCCAGCAGTAGACTAGGACAGGGAGGGTATCAAGAGACCCAGTACTTC
-	TRBJ2-1	TRBV5-1	many	CASSLLGGSSYNEQFF	TGCGCCAGCAGCTTGCTAGGGGGGAGCTCCTACAATGAGCAGTTCTTC
-	TRBJ2-3	TRBV7-2	many	CASSLGGVPDTQYF	TGTGCCAGCAGCTTAGGGGGTGTCCCAGATACGCAGTATTTT
-	TRBJ2-2	TRBV18	few	CASSPVEISGELFF	TGTGCCAGCTCACCGGTTGAAATCTCCGGGGAGCTGTTTTTT
-	TRBJ2-1	TRBV5-1	many	CASSPGQWGGGEQFF	TGCGCCAGCAGCCCCGGACAGTGGGGGGGTGGTGAGCAGTTCTTC
-	TRBJ1-1	TRBV7-9	many	CASSFSGNTEAFF	TGTGCCAGCAGCTTCTCAGGAAACACTGAAGCTTTCTTT
-	TRBJ2-5	TRBV4-3	many	CASSQDLYQETQYF	TGCGCCAGCAGCCAAGACCTCTACCAAGAGACCCAGTACTTC
TRBD1	TRBJ2-1	TRBV4-3	medium-sized	CASSVQGRGNEQFF	TGCGCCAGCAGCGTACAGGGGCGCGGGAATGAGCAGTTCTTC
-	TRBJ2-1	TRBV14	-	CASSQGPGVRYNEQFF	TGTGCCAGCAGCCAAGGTCCGGGGGTTAGGTACAATGAGCAGTTCTTC
-	TRBJ1-1	TRBV5-5	-	CASSPGAGWNTEAFF	TGTGCCAGCAGCCCTGGGGCAGGATGGAACACTGAAGCTTTCTTT
-	TRBJ2-3	TRBV7-2	few	CASSSKGGGAPDTQYF	TGTGCCAGCAGCTCAAAGGGTGGGGGGGCCCCAGATACGCAGTATTTT
-	TRBJ2-1	TRBV5-1	many	CASSLGTTYYNEQFF	TGCGCCAGCAGCTTGGGGACTACCTACTACAATGAGCAGTTCTTC
TRBD1	TRBJ2-3	TRBV19	-	CASSLRQGDTQYF	TGTGCCAGTAGTCTCCGACAGGGAGATACGCAGTATTTT
-	TRBJ2-1	TRBV7-2	few	CASSSPGSSYNEQFF	TGTGCCAGCAGCTCCCCAGGCAGCTCCTACAATGAGCAGTTCTTC
-	TRBJ1-2	TRBV5-1	few	CATLLGLLNYGYTF	TGCGCCACCCTCCTCGGGCTCCTTAACTATGGCTACACCTTC
-	TRBJ2-2	TRBV21-1	-	CASSKAPKGNTGELFF	TGTGCCAGCAGCAAAGCGCCTAAGGGGAACACCGGGGAGCTGTTTTTT
-	TRBJ2-3	TRBV5-1	many	CASSFWGRDTQYF	TGCGCCAGCAGCTTCTGGGGGCGGGATACGCAGTATTTT